Sequencing of this TCR beta chain was carried out in a study of CD8 T cells in ankylosing spondylitis. Broader study findings: Among TCR beta sequences, a motif of several highly homologous variants appeared characteristic of ankylosing spondylitis blood.

TCRdb re-called the 5' RACE reads through MiXCR, storing one row per CDR3 protein. The repertoire has 450,000 to 550,000 distinct CDR3 sequences, under 5.5% of them found once; the top ten carry around 3.4%. Deletions cut 1 base from V and 6 bases from J, with 10 bases between. Germline V gene data show CDR1 as SGHTA and CDR2 as FQGNSA. CDR3 length: 14 residues. This clonotype was seen many times. The antigen remains unidentified. The sequence was collected from a male donor with ankylosing spondylitis. The rearrangement joins TRBV7-2 to TRBJ2-1; D unresolved. Sample: blood, either unsorted or a sorted T cell fraction (not recorded which). In DNA, the CDR3 is TGTGCCAGCAGCTTAGTCGACTCGAGCAATGAGCAGTTCTTC. Protein product: CASSLVDSSNEQFF.